Each of the 12 T cell receptor beta chains below was sequenced from the same sample in a study of Graves' ophthalmopathy and Graves' hyperthyroidism. RNA transcripts served as template for amplifying TCR beta CDR3 sequences. First-round RT-PCR used HTBI primers; second-round multiplex PCR followed. In TCRdb, the multiplex PCR reads were re-called with MiXCR into one record per CDR3 protein. The sample holds roughly 700,000 distinct CDR3 sequences; 40% are singletons and the top ten take 44%. The material sequenced was peripheral blood. Every receptor here comes from an adult man with Graves' ophthalmopathy.

This clonotype appeared a single time. The gene calls are TRBV10-3 and TRBJ1-2; D gene unclear. The CDR3 has 13 residues. Germline CDR1 is ENHRY and CDR2 is SYGVKD. Trimming pared 4 bases from V and 3 bases from J, leaving 9 bases between. CDR3 DNA: TGTGCCATCAGTGGGGGATTGTACTATGGCTACACCTTC. Its protein is CAISGGLYYGYTF.

This clonotype has a count of ten or more. This CDR3 is CASSHNPGSTEAFF. The CDR3 nucleotides are TGTGCCAGCAGCCATAACCCAGGGTCCACTGAAGCTTTCTTT. The V and J genes are TRBV2 and TRBJ1-1, with a possible D match to TRBD1 (5 bases). Between the trimmed V and J ends, which lost 6 bases and 4 bases, there was a span of 15 bases. The CDR3 has 14 amino acids. Per germline, CDR1 SNHLY and CDR2 FYNNEI.

The chain employs TRBV19 and TRBJ1-5; TRBD1 aligns across 9 bases. From germline, CDR1 is LNHDA and CDR2 SQIVND (reference sequence). Losses at the gene ends were 11 bases for V and 6 bases for J; bases not matched to a gene: 11. The CDR3 is 14 residues long. CDR3 region: CAWSVGTGSQPQHF. As DNA, the CDR3 is TGTGCCTGGAGTGTGGGGACAGGGAGTCAGCCCCAGCATTTT.

This chain connects TRBV20-1 to TRBJ1-1; no firm D call. This CDR3 has 16 amino acids. Trimming cost V 3 bases and J 3 bases, with 20 bases left between them. CDR1 DFQATT and CDR2 SNEGSKA come from the germline V gene (reference sequence). The CDR3 region is CSASGEPMSWDTEAFF. CDR3 nucleotide sequence: TGCAGTGCTAGTGGGGAACCAATGTCGTGGGACACTGAAGCTTTCTTT.

The table lists this clonotype with a few counts. CDR3 protein: CASSEFGANVLTF. The CDR3 region has the DNA TGTGCCAGCAGTGAATTCGGGGCCAACGTCCTGACTTTC. J is TRBJ2-6 and V is TRBV25-1, with D hard to call. Trimming cost V 1 base and J 4 bases, with 2 bases left between them. Germline loops: CDR1 MGHDK, CDR2 SYGVNS. CDR3 length equals 13 residues.

This clonotype was seen just once. CDR3 protein: CASSLARGGGETQYF. DNA of the CDR3: TGTGCCAGCAGTTTAGCAAGGGGTGGCGGAGAGACCCAGTACTTC. The chain carries TRBV25-1 and TRBJ2-5, with D possibly being TRBD1 (5 bases). Germline CDR1 MGHDK, CDR2 SYGVNS. With 5 bases removed from V and 4 bases from J, the gap between germline ends came to 17 bases. The CDR3 contains 15 residues.

As to this clonotype: Since no conserved phenylalanine or tryptophan closes the CDR3, a read error is the likely cause. V is TRBV12-3 or TRBV12-4 and J is TRBJ1-1; possibly TRBD1 for D (6 bases). The CDR3 consists of 12 residues. Trimming left V 3 bases short and J 6 bases short, with 8 bases between. This CDR3 reads CASSLGAAEAFS. CDR3 bases: TGTGCCAGCAGTTTGGGGGCCGCTGAAGCTTTCTCT.

The V and J genes are TRBV14 and TRBJ2-7, with D possibly called TRBD1 or TRBD2 (5 bases each). The length of the CDR3 is 16 residues. Germline CDR1 and CDR2: SGHDN and FVKESK. Trimming took off 3 bases at V and 5 bases at J, with 20 bases between the two ends. The chain's CDR3 is CASSHFRGKGTDEQYF. The CDR3 bases are TGTGCCAGCAGCCATTTTAGAGGGAAGGGGACCGACGAGCAGTACTTC.

The chain combines TRBV12-3 or TRBV12-4 with TRBJ1-5; TRBD1 matches 9 bases. The trim removed 7 bases at V and 3 bases at J, leaving 7 bases unmatched. CDR3 length: 15 residues. In nucleotides, the CDR3 is TGTGCCAGCACCGTGACAGGGGGTACCAATCAGCCCCAGCATTTT. Encoded protein: CASTVTGGTNQPQHF.

The V and J genes are TRBV6-1 and TRBJ2-7; 13 nucleotides line up with TRBD2. This CDR3 contains 17 residues. Germline V gene sequence: CDR1 MNHNS, CDR2 SASEGT. The ends lost 5 bases at V and 3 bases at J; junction bases unmatched: 10. The CDR3 sequence is CASSSVTSGGSYYEQYF. CDR3 bases: TGTGCCAGCAGTTCCGTGACTAGCGGGGGGTCTTACTACGAGCAGTACTTC.

Remarks on this clonotype: This clone may be a read error of a much larger clone one base away. The chain recombines TRBV19 with TRBJ1-1; D is undetermined. The CDR3 is made up of 13 amino acids. V was cut by 1 base and J by 10 bases, with 13 bases left in between. In germline, CDR1 is LNHDA, CDR2 SQIVND (reference sequence). In DNA, the CDR3 is TGTGCCAGTAGTATAGTCCCACCGATTGGAGCTTTCTTT. The encoded protein is CASSIVPPIGAFF.

This chain joins TRBV20-1 and TRBJ2-7; possible D gene TRBD2, 7 bases. This CDR3 comprises 13 residues. The germline V and J ends were trimmed by 6 bases and 6 bases, with 18 bases remaining between them. The germline CDR1 and CDR2 sequences are DFQATT and SNEGSKA (reference sequence). This CDR3 reads CSARRGGAGEQYF. The CDR3 bases are TGCAGTGCGCGGAGGGGGGGGGCCGGCGAGCAGTACTTC.